Described below is a single TCR beta chain sequence and its context. All enrollees were about 18 to 90 years old and from 24 US areas. The study assigned cohorts using participant-reported clinical history. Germline V gene lookup returns CDR1 KGHDR and CDR2 SFDVKD. This CDR3 is 18 amino acids long. Trimming took 0 bases from V and 1 from J, leaving 14 bases between them. The data derive from a study of blood T cell repertoires in COVID-19. Study-level background: The United States, Italy and Spain supplied acute and convalescent COVID-19 samples.

Under the authors' procedure: Cell counts per sample came from amplifying reference gene primers. Sequencing used immunoSEQ multiplex PCR; TCRdb keeps in-frame clones, though not all of them. For V, J and clone size, that table is used; D and trimming come from the DNA. The sample yields some 260,000 clones, roughly four fifths seen once. Sequences were obtained from PBMCs or T cells enriched from blood (not recorded which). The chain uses TRBV24-1 and TRBJ2-2; the D gene is possibly TRBD1 (5 bases). This receptor was obtained from a young man with acute COVID-19. This CDR3 is CATSDLPGPRGNTGELFF. DNA of the CDR3: TGTGCCACCAGTGATTTGCCGGGCCCAAGGGGGAACACCGGGGAGCTGTTTTTT.